These 31 T cell receptor beta chains came from one sample sequenced in a study of cytomegalovirus exposure and HLA in healthy donors. Use of 60 Vbeta and 13 Jbeta primers characterized the PCR. Repertoires were generated with immunoSEQ multiplex PCR, while TCRdb's copy carries only in-frame clones and drops some. The sample has some 140,000 clones, around 73% seen once. The source material was PBMCs. The receptors derive from a woman between 35 and 50 years old in good health and CMV-seronegative.

This rearrangement joins TRBV4-3 to TRBJ2-1, with D perhaps matching TRBD1 (6 bases). There are 15 residues in the CDR3. CDR1 and CDR2 from the germline V gene are LGHNA and YSLEER. Between the trimmed V and J ends, which lost 1 base and 8 bases, there was a span of 15 bases. The CDR3 sequence is CASSQGRMGADEQFF. The CDR3 DNA sequence: TGCGCCAGCAGCCAAGGAAGAATGGGGGCGGATGAGCAGTTCTTC.

The chain couples TRBV2 to TRBJ2-5; TRBD2 agrees at 12 bases. Per germline, CDR1 SNHLY and CDR2 FYNNEI. The CDR3 has 19 residues. The V gene end was trimmed by 2 bases and the J gene end by 2 bases; junction bases not matched to a gene: 12. The CDR3 region is CASSERLALAGGLQETQYF. The CDR3 bases are TGTGCCAGCAGTGAAAGGCTGGCACTAGCGGGGGGCCTACAAGAGACCCAGTACTTC.

In its sample, this clone was seen once. The chain couples TRBV4-2 to TRBJ1-1, with D tentatively TRBD1 (6 bases). This CDR3 has 14 amino acids. Trimming shortened V by 0 bases and J by 11 bases, and 16 bases separated the two germline ends. Per the germline V gene, CDR1 is LGHNA and CDR2 is YNFKEQ. The CDR3 region has the DNA TGTGCCAGCAGCCAAGATTCGGGACAAAAGCGGGCTTTCTTT. This encodes CASSQDSGQKRAFF.

This chain links TRBV5-1 with TRBJ2-1, with a weak D call TRBD2 (5 bases). V was pared by 5 bases and J by 9 bases, with 12 bases between. This CDR3 has 12 residues. Germline lookup yields CDR1 SGHRS and CDR2 YFSETQ. The CDR3 DNA reads TGCGCCAGCAGTCGAGAGGGTCTTGAGCAGTTCTTC. Translated: CASSREGLEQFF.

This rearrangement joins TRBV6-5 to TRBJ1-6, with D tentatively TRBD1 (5 bases). Germline V CDR1 and CDR2: MNHEY, SVGAGI. The V and J ends lost 7 bases and 5 bases respectively, with 12 bases between them. CDR3 length equals 14 residues. CDR3 nucleotide sequence: TGTGCCAGCACGGAGACAGTCAATAATTCACCCCTCCACTTT. It is translated as CASTETVNNSPLHF.

There are a few counts of this clone. This chain links TRBV5-1 with TRBJ1-5; D might be TRBD1 (6 bases). The V gene's germline CDR1 is SGHRS and CDR2 YFSETQ. CDR3 length equals 15 residues. V was pared by 0 bases and J by 4 bases, with 11 bases between. The CDR3 region is CASSLDGTQNQPQHF. Written as DNA, the CDR3 is TGCGCCAGCAGCTTGGACGGGACACAAAATCAGCCCCAGCATTTT.

The V and J genes are TRBV25-1 and TRBJ2-1; D possibly corresponds to TRBD2 (6 bases). Trimming pared 1 base from V and 0 bases from J, leaving 10 bases between. CDR1 is MGHDK, CDR2 SYGVNS, per germline. This CDR3 region has 16 residues. CDR3 amino acids: CASSESDGSSYNEQFF. CDR3 DNA: TGTGCCAGCAGTGAATCCGACGGGAGCTCCTACAATGAGCAGTTCTTC.

The chain uses TRBV5-1 and TRBJ2-1; 7 nucleotides line up with TRBD1. V dropped 4 bases and J dropped 4; count of bases not matched to a gene: 14. Per the germline V gene, CDR1 is SGHRS and CDR2 is YFSETQ. This CDR3 is built from 17 residues. CDR3 sequence reads: CASSPPRRDSFYNEQFF. For the CDR3, the DNA is TGCGCCAGCAGCCCCCCCCGCCGGGACAGTTTTTACAATGAGCAGTTCTTC. Full variable domain (rest looked up from reference TRBV5-1 and TRBJ2-1): KAGVTQTPRYLIKTRGQQVTLSCSPISGHRSVSWYQQTPGQGLQFLFEYFSETQRNKGNFPGRFSGRQFSNSRSEMNVSTLELGDSALYLCASSPPRRDSFYNEQFFGPGTRLTVL.

The V gene is TRBV7-3, the J gene TRBJ1-6, with D uncertain. Per germline, CDR1 SGHTA and CDR2 FQGTGA. V gave up 6 bases and J gave up 8 bases, with 11 bases separating them. CDR3 size: 13 residues. CDR3 residues: CASSTNMDSPLHF. The CDR3 bases are TGTGCCAGCAGTACCAACATGGATTCACCCCTCCACTTT.

This clone was seen only a few times. The chain's CDR3 is CASSWAGGSTDTQYF. DNA for the CDR3: TGTGCCAGCAGCTGGGCGGGGGGGAGCACAGATACGCAGTATTTT. The chain carries TRBV5-4 and TRBJ2-3; the match to TRBD2 covers 9 bases. Germline assignment: CDR1 SGHNT and CDR2 YYREEE (reference sequence). J was trimmed by 0 bases and V by 3 bases; bases with no gene match: 2. The CDR3 has 15 amino acids.

The genes are TRBV27 and TRBJ1-6; no clear D gene. The CDR3 is 14 residues long. CDR1 is MNHEY and CDR2 is SMNVEV in the germline V gene (reference sequence). V was shortened by 7 bases and J by 2 bases, with 9 bases between the two germline ends. DNA for the CDR3: TGTGCCAGCACCCCGGGGACCTATAATTCACCCCTCCACTTT. Translation gives CASTPGTYNSPLHF.

The gene calls are TRBV29-1 and TRBJ1-5; D perhaps matches TRBD1 (5 bases). The V end lost 6 bases, the J end lost 4 bases, and 10 bases lay between the germline ends. This CDR3 comprises 12 residues. Germline V gives CDR1 SQVTM, CDR2 ANQGSEA. Here the CDR3 DNA reads TGCAGCGTCAGGGAGGTGAATCAGCCCCAGCATTTT. Protein: CSVREVNQPQHF. Filled out from reference TRBV29-1 and TRBJ1-5, the complete variable domain reads SAVISQKPSRDICQRGTSLTIQCQVDSQVTMMFWYRQQPGQSLTLIATANQGSEATYESGFVIDKFPISRPNLTFSTLTVSNMSPEDSSIYLCSVREVNQPQHFGDGTRLSIL.

V and J are TRBV28 and TRBJ1-2, with a weak D call TRBD1 (6 bases). Trimming stripped 7 bases from V and 5 bases from J, with 20 bases between. CDR1 and CDR2 from the germline V gene are MDHEN and SYDVKM. CDR3 size: 15 residues. The CDR3 reads CASTSSGGPEYGYTF. The CDR3 DNA reads as TGTGCCAGCACCTCCTCCGGGGGGCCGGAATATGGCTACACCTTC.

The CDR3 sequence: CASSPLTSGDEQYF. The CDR3 coding sequence is TGCGCCAGCAGCCCCTTGACCAGCGGGGACGAGCAGTACTTC. V usage is TRBV5-1 and J usage is TRBJ2-7; 7 bases are a match to TRBD2. The J segment lost 5 bases and the V segment lost 4 bases, leaving 9 bases of the junction unmatched. Germline assignment: CDR1 SGHRS and CDR2 YFSETQ. This CDR3 spans 14 amino acids.

The CDR3 sequence: CASSSPRTGGNQPQHF. The CDR3 DNA reads TGTGCCAGCAGTTCCCCCCGGACAGGGGGCAATCAGCCCCAGCATTTT. The chain employs TRBV6-6 and TRBJ1-5, with 9 bases matching TRBD1. CDR3 length: 16 residues. The V gene's germline CDR1 is MNHNY and CDR2 SVGAGI (reference sequence). After removal of 4 bases from V and 2 bases from J, the junction contained 6 bases not matched to a gene.

This chain joins TRBV27 and TRBJ2-7, with D unclear. V gave up 2 bases and J gave up 4 bases, with 15 bases separating them. Germline CDR1 and CDR2: MNHEY and SMNVEV (reference sequence). The CDR3 consists of 15 residues. The CDR3 protein is CASSLDGAGLYEQYF. CDR3 nucleotide sequence: TGTGCCAGCAGTTTAGACGGCGCTGGGCTATACGAGCAGTACTTC.

This clone was counted between two and nine times. The J gene is TRBJ1-2, the V gene TRBV4-3, with TRBD1 matching over 7 bases. V was clipped by 0 bases and J by 4 bases; unmatched bases: 8. The CDR3 covers 16 residues. Germline V gene data show CDR1 as LGHNA and CDR2 as YSLEER. CDR3 DNA sequence: TGCGCCAGCAGCCAAGACCCCCTTGGACAGGCCTATGGCTACACCTTC. Amino acids: CASSQDPLGQAYGYTF.

The rearrangement links TRBV4-2 to TRBJ2-3; D perhaps matches TRBD2 (5 bases). With 1 base removed from V and 1 base from J, the gap between germline ends came to 12 bases. Per germline, CDR1 LGHNA and CDR2 YNFKEQ. The CDR3 is 16 residues long. In DNA, the CDR3 is TGTGCCAGCAGCCAAGGAAGTATGCGGGGCACAGATACGCAGTATTTT. Encoded protein: CASSQGSMRGTDTQYF.

The chain links TRBV28 to TRBJ1-2, with D tentatively TRBD1 (5 bases). The V end was cut by 7 bases, the J end by 7 bases, with 22 bases between. CDR3 size: 15 residues. CDR1 and CDR2 from the germline V gene are MDHEN and SYDVKM. In DNA, the CDR3 is TGTGCCAGCACCCTCTTCGGGAGGGGAGATAGTGGCTACACCTTC. This translates into CASTLFGRGDSGYTF.

This clone appeared once. This chain joins TRBV5-1 and TRBJ2-2; no reliable D call. V dropped 4 bases and J dropped 3 bases, with 10 bases sitting between them. The CDR3 totals 14 residues. Germline V CDR1 and CDR2: SGHRS, YFSETQ. In DNA form, the CDR3 reads TGCGCCAGCAGCCGCGTAGTCGACACCGGGGAGCTGTTTTTT. The encoded protein is CASSRVVDTGELFF.

V and J are TRBV18 and TRBJ1-1; 10 bases map to TRBD1. Germline loops: CDR1 KGHSH, CDR2 LQKENI. The J segment lost 0 bases and the V segment lost 3 bases, leaving 4 bases of the junction unmatched. This CDR3 comprises 16 residues. CDR3 sequence reads: CASSPRTGGLNTEAFF. In nucleotides, the CDR3 is TGTGCCAGCTCACCCAGGACAGGGGGTCTGAACACTGAAGCTTTCTTT.

The chain carries TRBV7-9 and TRBJ2-5, with 7 bases fitting TRBD1. The ends lost 0 bases at V and 5 bases at J; junction bases unmatched: 3. The germline CDR1 and CDR2 sequences are SEHNR and FQNEAQ (reference sequence). CDR3 length: 14 residues. The CDR3 DNA follows: TGTGCCAGCAGCTTAGCGACAGGGTTGGAGACCCAGTACTTC. Translation gives CASSLATGLETQYF. Supplemented by reference TRBV7-9 and TRBJ2-5, the full variable domain reads DTGVSQNPRHKITKRGQNVTFRCDPISEHNRLYWYRQTLGQGPEFLTYFQNEAQLEKSRLLSDRFSAERPKGSFSTLEIQRTEQGDSAMYLCASSLATGLETQYFGPGTRLLVL.

In its sample, this clone was seen once. The V gene is TRBV2, the J gene TRBJ2-4, with 9 bases aligning to TRBD2. The CDR3 loop spans 15 amino acids. Unmatched junction bases numbered 10, after V lost 6 bases and J lost 7 bases. Germline values: CDR1 SNHLY, CDR2 FYNNEI. This chain's CDR3 is CASSASSGVGNIQYF. CDR3 bases: TGTGCCAGCAGCGCATCTAGCGGGGTCGGGAACATTCAGTACTTC.

V usage is TRBV13 and J usage is TRBJ2-1, with 7 bases fitting TRBD1. Germline-derived CDR1 and CDR2 are PRHDT and FYEKMQ (reference sequence). After removal of 4 bases from V and 4 bases from J, the junction contained 4 bases not matched to a gene. The CDR3 covers 14 residues. The CDR3, as DNA: TGTGCCAGCAGCTCCCGGGACAGATACAATGAGCAGTTCTTC. Translated: CASSSRDRYNEQFF.

In its sample, this clone was seen a few times. The chain uses TRBV4-2 and TRBJ1-1; D is ambiguous. This CDR3 comprises 12 residues. Trimming removed 4 bases at V and 4 bases at J, with 7 bases between. CDR1 and CDR2 (germline): LGHNA, YNFKEQ. CDR3 nucleotide sequence: TGTGCCAGCAGCCCAGGAGGCACTGAAGCTTTCTTT. This gives the protein CASSPGGTEAFF.

This clone has just a few counts. The chain carries TRBV5-1 and TRBJ1-2; 8 positions match TRBD1. V lost 3 bases, J lost 6 bases, and 7 bases stayed unmatched. Germline V gene lookup returns CDR1 SGHRS and CDR2 YFSETQ. The CDR3 totals 14 residues. This CDR3 is CASSYRDRPDGYTF. CDR3 nucleotides: TGCGCCAGCAGCTACCGGGACAGGCCAGATGGCTACACCTTC.

The rearrangement uses TRBV15 and TRBJ1-2; TRBD1 matches 7 bases. The V gene end was trimmed by 5 bases and the J gene end by 0 bases; junction bases not matched to a gene: 9. Germline values: CDR1 LNHNV, CDR2 YYDKDF (reference sequence). The CDR3 runs to 16 residues. The CDR3 here is CATSWDRTPANYGYTF. The CDR3 nucleotides read TGTGCCACCAGCTGGGACAGAACTCCCGCTAACTATGGCTACACCTTC.

The V call is TRBV5-6, the J call TRBJ2-2, with 7 bases lining up with TRBD1. J gave up 6 bases and V 4 bases, and 12 bases lay outside the gene matches. Germline CDR1 is SGHDT and CDR2 is YYEEEE. The CDR3 totals 16 residues. The chain's CDR3 is CASSGTRTGSSGELFF. DNA of the CDR3: TGTGCCAGCAGCGGAACTCGGACAGGATCCTCCGGGGAGCTGTTTTTT.

As to this clone: Other DNA sequences from this sample encode an identical CDR3 as well. This chain joins TRBV4-2 and TRBJ2-5, with 8 bases matching TRBD2. Losses at the gene ends were 0 bases for V and 5 bases for J; bases not matched to a gene: 2. Germline V lookup: CDR1 LGHNA, CDR2 YNFKEQ. CDR3 size: 14 residues. The CDR3, as DNA: TGTGCCAGCAGCCAAGAACGGGGGGGGGAGACCCAGTACTTC. This encodes CASSQERGGETQYF.

This clone has more than one count but fewer than ten. The V call is TRBV7-9, the J call TRBJ1-1, with 8 nucleotides matching TRBD1. Germline V gene lookup returns CDR1 SEHNR and CDR2 FQNEAQ (reference sequence). With V trimmed by 6 bases and J by 11 bases, 11 bases remained unmatched. The CDR3 length is 13 residues. The CDR3 nucleotides read TGTGCCAGCAGACAACTTCAGGGGGCTGTTGCTTTCTTT. Translating gives CASRQLQGAVAFF.

The rearrangement links TRBV5-5 to TRBJ1-1, with unresolved D. This CDR3 region has 14 residues. Trimming took off 1 base at V and 1 base at J, with 8 bases between the two ends. Germline CDR1 is SGHKS and CDR2 is YYEKEE (reference sequence). This chain's CDR3 is CASSLNAGNTEAFF. DNA of the CDR3: TGTGCCAGCAGCTTGAACGCCGGGAACACTGAAGCTTTCTTT.